This TCR beta chain was captured in a study of cytomegalovirus exposure and HLA in healthy donors. This PCR relied on a set of 60 Vbeta primers and 13 Jbeta primers. Clones were sequenced by immunoSEQ multiplex PCR, and TCRdb holds only the in-frame ones, with some missing. The sample lists around 100,000 clones, around 77% seen once, with around 6.7% in the top ten. The junction had 13 bases not matched to a gene; V was cut back by 1 base and J by 7 bases. The CDR3 has 17 amino acids. Germline V gives CDR1 KGHSH, CDR2 LQKENI. The sequenced material came from PBMCs. This sequence originates from a young man in good health and CMV-seronegative. The gene calls are TRBV18 and TRBJ1-3, with 7 bases fitting TRBD1. In nucleotides, the CDR3 is TGTGCCAGCTCACCACTGCCAACAGGGGACAGCGGGAACACCATATATTTT. Translated, it gives CASSPLPTGDSGNTIYF.